Listed here are 28 T cell receptor beta chains from one sample, sequenced in a study of T-cell memory formation after mild COVID-19. Each CDR3 protein gets one entry after TCRdb re-called the 5' RACE reads with MiXCR. The data show roughly 550,000 distinct CDR3 sequences, roughly 20% seen once. The specimen was PBMCs or a T cell subset sorted from them (not recorded which). The receptors here all came from an adult woman who had mild COVID-19 (a few samples of this study predate the infection). Cell type and time point are not known.

The chain uses TRBV6-2 or TRBV6-3 and TRBJ2-5, with a possible D match to TRBD2 (5 bases). The CDR3 totals 15 residues. The V and J ends lost 0 bases and 0 bases respectively, with 8 bases between them. CDR1 is MNHEY and CDR2 is SVGEGT in the germline V gene. CDR3 sequence: CASSYSADDQETQYF. DNA for the CDR3: TGTGCCAGCAGTTACTCAGCGGACGACCAAGAGACCCAGTACTTC.

This clonotype was counted only a few times. The rearrangement links TRBV20-1 to TRBJ1-5, with unresolved D. Trimming cost V 3 bases and J 2 bases, with 11 bases left between them. This CDR3 contains 14 residues. Germline V gene lookup returns CDR1 DFQATT and CDR2 SNEGSKA (reference sequence). Written as DNA, the CDR3 is TGCAGTGCTAGCAGTCGGCAGGGCAATCAGCCCCAGCATTTT. Protein: CSASSRQGNQPQHF.

This clonotype was counted a few times. The chain uses TRBV6-2 or TRBV6-3 and TRBJ2-1; D remains ambiguous. CDR3 length: 12 amino acids. The germline V and J ends were trimmed by 2 bases and 10 bases, with 9 bases remaining between them. Germline CDR1 reads MNHEY; CDR2 reads SVGEGT. The CDR3 DNA reads TGTGCCAGCAGTTACGGGATAGGGGAGCAGTTCTTC. This sequence encodes CASSYGIGEQFF.

J is TRBJ2-1 and V is TRBV12-3 or TRBV12-4, with TRBD2 as a possible D gene (6 bases). The V and J ends lost 3 bases and 12 bases respectively, with 21 bases between them. This CDR3 spans 15 amino acids. CDR3 bases: TGTGCCAGCAGTTTCGCGGGGCTCGGCTCTTCTGGGCAGTTCTTC. It is translated as CASSFAGLGSSGQFF.

This clonotype was recorded a few times. The V gene is TRBV24-1, the J gene TRBJ2-1; maybe TRBD1 (6 bases). The germline V gene has CDR1 KGHDR and CDR2 SFDVKD. Trimming removed 4 bases from V and 1 base from J, with 7 bases in between. The CDR3 has 14 amino acids. In DNA form, the CDR3 reads TGTGCCACCAGTGAGGGGACATCCTACAATGAGCAGTTCTTC. Encoded protein: CATSEGTSYNEQFF.

The chain is built from TRBV7-9 and TRBJ1-1; 8 nucleotides align to TRBD1. Germline V lookup: CDR1 SEHNR, CDR2 FQNEAQ (reference sequence). The CDR3 is 15 residues long. The junction had 6 bases not matched to a gene; V was cut back by 1 base and J by 5 bases. CDR3 nucleotide sequence: TGTGCCAGCAGCTTAGGAGACAGGGGCAAGACTGAAGCTTTCTTT. Its protein is CASSLGDRGKTEAFF. Full variable domain (missing parts from reference TRBV7-9 and TRBJ1-1): DTGVSQNPRHKITKRGQNVTFRCDPISEHNRLYWYRQTLGQGPEFLTYFQNEAQLEKSRLLSDRFSAERPKGSFSTLEIQRTEQGDSAMYLCASSLGDRGKTEAFFGQGTRLTVV.

There are a few counts of this clonotype. V is TRBV6-5 and J is TRBJ2-5, with 9 bases identical to TRBD1. This CDR3 is built from 15 residues. The trim removed 0 bases at V and 5 bases at J, leaving 4 bases unmatched. From germline, CDR1 is MNHEY and CDR2 SVGAGI. CDR3 in amino acids: CASSYSGTGWETQYF. The DNA of the CDR3 is TGTGCCAGCAGTTACTCCGGGACAGGGTGGGAGACCCAGTACTTC.

This rearrangement joins TRBV12-3 or TRBV12-4 to TRBJ1-5; D might be TRBD1 (5 bases). V was clipped by 6 bases and J by 0 bases, with 12 bases between them. The CDR3 spans 15 residues. The CDR3 reads CASRPGVVSNQPQHF. Here the CDR3 DNA reads TGTGCCAGCAGGCCGGGGGTAGTTAGCAATCAGCCCCAGCATTTT.

The rearrangement joins TRBV12-3 or TRBV12-4 to TRBJ1-2; D is ambiguous. Trimming shortened V by 8 bases and J by 4 bases, and 17 bases separated the two germline ends. The CDR3 consists of 14 residues. DNA for the CDR3: TGTGCCAGCCGCAACACCTATCTACCCTATGGCTACACCTTC. Encoded protein: CASRNTYLPYGYTF.

The rearrangement uses TRBV12-3 or TRBV12-4 and TRBJ2-1; 8 nucleotides match TRBD1. This CDR3 is 15 amino acids long. The trim removed 6 bases at V and 6 bases at J, leaving 10 bases unmatched. The CDR3: CASRETGDPLNEQFF. The CDR3 DNA sequence: TGTGCCAGCAGGGAGACAGGGGACCCTCTCAATGAGCAGTTCTTC.

This clonotype has a handful of counts. The rearrangement uses TRBV27 and TRBJ2-1, with D tentatively TRBD2 (5 bases). This CDR3 spans 17 amino acids. Germline V gene sequence: CDR1 MNHEY, CDR2 SMNVEV (reference sequence). The V gene lost 2 bases and the J gene lost 0 bases, with 14 bases spanning the gap. CDR3: CASSLEKRRSSYNEQFF. In nucleotides, the CDR3 is TGTGCCAGCAGTTTAGAGAAGCGGAGAAGCTCCTACAATGAGCAGTTCTTC.

This clonotype was seen only a few times. The chain employs TRBV4-1 and TRBJ2-5; no clear D. The CDR3 is 15 residues long. Germline V gene sequence: CDR1 MGHRA, CDR2 YSYEKL. V lost 5 bases to trimming and J lost 3 bases, with 16 bases between them. CDR3 coding DNA: TGCGCCAGCAGCTCCCTGGTGGGGAAGGAAGAGACCCAGTACTTC. This gives the protein CASSSLVGKEETQYF.

There are a few counts of this clonotype. V gene TRBV9 combines with J gene TRBJ1-2, with TRBD1 as a possible D gene (5 bases). Between the trimmed V and J ends, which lost 4 bases and 6 bases, there was a span of 13 bases. Germline V gene sequence: CDR1 SGDLS, CDR2 YYNGEE. The CDR3 is 13 residues long. The DNA of the CDR3 is TGTGCCAGCAGCCCACAGGATTTACATGGCTACACCTTC. Its translation: CASSPQDLHGYTF. The variable domain in full, completed from reference TRBV9 and TRBJ1-2, reads DSGVTQTPKHLITATGQRVTLRCSPRSGDLSVYWYQQSLDQGLQFLIQYYNGEERAKGNILERFSAQQFPDLHSELNLSSLELGDSALYFCASSPQDLHGYTFGSGTRLTVV.

This chain links TRBV30 with TRBJ1-1; D unresolved. The CDR3 loop spans 12 amino acids. Germline V gives CDR1 GTSNPN, CDR2 SVGIG (reference sequence). The CDR3 region has the DNA TGTGCTGAGACAAGGATGAACACTGAAGCTTTCTTT. Protein product: CAETRMNTEAFF. The full variable domain, rest sourced from reference TRBV30 and TRBJ1-1, is SQTIHQWPATLVQPVGSPLSLECTVEGTSNPNLYWYRQAAGRGLQLLFYSVGIGQISSEVPQNLSASRPQDRQFILSSKKLLLSDSGFYLCAETRMNTEAFFGQGTRLTVV.

This clonotype was detected a few times. This chain connects TRBV12-3 or TRBV12-4 to TRBJ2-2; D is perhaps TRBD1 (5 bases). The CDR3 covers 14 residues. The V and J ends lost 3 bases and 4 bases respectively, with 9 bases between them. CDR3 sequence reads: CASSFSRVTGELFF. The DNA for the CDR3 is TGTGCCAGCAGTTTCTCCAGGGTCACCGGGGAGCTGTTTTTT.

This clonotype has more than one count but fewer than ten. The chain combines TRBV12-3 or TRBV12-4 with TRBJ2-7; D possibly uses TRBD1 or TRBD2 (6 bases each). This CDR3 contains 15 residues. With 5 bases removed from V and 2 bases from J, the gap between germline ends came to 16 bases. The CDR3 loop is CASSPVGAGTYEQYF. The DNA for the CDR3 is TGTGCCAGCAGTCCCGTGGGGGCGGGAACCTACGAGCAGTACTTC.

The chain has TRBV7-9 and TRBJ2-4, with TRBD1 identical over 11 bases. In germline, CDR1 is SEHNR, CDR2 FQNEAQ (reference sequence). The CDR3 is made up of 18 amino acids. Losses at the gene ends were 3 bases for V and 0 bases for J; bases not matched to a gene: 7. The CDR3 loop reads CASSFTGTGGVAKNIQYF. CDR3 in DNA: TGTGCCAGCAGCTTTACCGGGACAGGGGGGGTAGCCAAAAACATTCAGTACTTC.

This chain uses TRBV7-8 with TRBJ2-1; 11 bases agree with TRBD2. The junction had 5 bases not matched to a gene; V was cut back by 1 base and J by 3 bases. Per germline, CDR1 SGHVS and CDR2 FQNEAQ. There are 17 residues in the CDR3. CDR3 protein: CASSLEGLAAFYNEQFF. The CDR3 DNA sequence: TGTGCCAGCAGCTTAGAGGGACTAGCGGCATTCTACAATGAGCAGTTCTTC.

The chain employs TRBV9 and TRBJ2-3; TRBD2 matches 9 bases. V was clipped by 5 bases and J by 0 bases; unmatched bases: 7. CDR3 length equals 16 residues. The germline gives CDR1 SGDLS, CDR2 YYNGEE. The CDR3 spells CASSNQGTSSTDTQYF. CDR3 nucleotides: TGTGCCAGCAGTAACCAAGGGACTAGCAGCACAGATACGCAGTATTTT.

To note about this clonotype: A much larger clone lies a single base off, so this may be a read error. The J gene is TRBJ1-5, the V gene TRBV5-1; tentative D call: TRBD1 (5 bases). Germline CDR1 SGHRS, CDR2 YFSETQ. Trimming left V 3 bases short and J 0 bases short, with 10 bases between. This CDR3 comprises 15 residues. This CDR3 reads CASSSGDGSNQPQHF. The CDR3 nucleotides read TGCGCCAGCAGCTCGGGGGACGGTAGCAATCAGCCCCAGCATTTT.

In this sample, this clonotype turned up a few times. This chain links TRBV7-9 with TRBJ1-1; D perhaps matches TRBD1 (5 bases). V was pared by 8 bases and J by 10 bases, with 11 bases between. This CDR3 comprises 10 residues. Germline CDR1 reads SEHNR; CDR2 reads FQNEAQ (reference sequence). The CDR3 nucleotides are TGTGCCAGCCTTGGACACGGAGCTTTCTTT. This translates into CASLGHGAFF.

CDR3 nucleotide sequence: TGTGCCAGCAGTACGACAGGGAGGAAACTGTTTTTT. Encoded protein: CASSTTGRKLFF. The chain uses TRBV6-2 or TRBV6-3 and TRBJ1-4, with 7 bases matching TRBD1. This CDR3 region has 12 residues. CDR1 is MNHEY and CDR2 is SVGEGT in the germline V gene. V trimming: 5 bases; J trimming: 11 bases; junction bases outside the gene matches: 5.

The chain uses TRBV5-1 and TRBJ2-7; D is undetermined. The CDR3 is 12 residues long. Germline lookup yields CDR1 SGHRS and CDR2 YFSETQ. V dropped 3 bases and J dropped 7 bases, with 11 bases sitting between them. Here the CDR3 DNA reads TGCGCCAGCAGCTCCAGTCTCCGGGAGCAGTACTTC. Its translation: CASSSSLREQYF.

The chain is built from TRBV9 and TRBJ1-1; 7 bases line up with TRBD1. V gave up 0 bases and J gave up 8 bases; unmatched junction bases: 7. This CDR3 region has 14 residues. Germline CDR1 is SGDLS and CDR2 is YYNGEE. The CDR3 loop reads CASSVVFTGEEAFF. The CDR3 DNA reads as TGTGCCAGCAGCGTAGTTTTTACAGGGGAGGAAGCTTTCTTT.

This clonotype has more than one count but fewer than ten. The rearrangement links TRBV7-9 to TRBJ2-3; D ambiguous. V was cut by 3 bases and J by 4 bases, with 17 bases left in between. The germline V gene has CDR1 SEHNR and CDR2 FQNEAQ (reference sequence). The CDR3 length is 16 residues. The CDR3 sequence is CASSFWLVGNADTQYF. The CDR3 DNA reads TGTGCCAGCAGCTTTTGGTTAGTGGGGAATGCAGATACGCAGTATTTT. Looking up the rest from reference TRBV7-9 and TRBJ2-3 gives the full variable domain: DTGVSQNPRHKITKRGQNVTFRCDPISEHNRLYWYRQTLGQGPEFLTYFQNEAQLEKSRLLSDRFSAERPKGSFSTLEIQRTEQGDSAMYLCASSFWLVGNADTQYFGPGTRLTVL.

The genes are TRBV7-9 and TRBJ1-4, with a weak D call TRBD1 (6 bases). Germline V gives CDR1 SEHNR, CDR2 FQNEAQ (reference sequence). The CDR3 loop spans 14 amino acids. Deletions cut 4 bases from V and 3 bases from J, with 9 bases between. This chain's CDR3 is CASSSYRANEKLFF. The CDR3 DNA follows: TGTGCCAGCAGCTCCTACAGGGCTAATGAAAAACTGTTTTTT.

This clonotype was recorded a few times. The chain recombines TRBV12-3 or TRBV12-4 with TRBJ2-1, with D unclear. Trimming removed 3 bases at V and 6 bases at J, with 9 bases between. The CDR3 loop spans 13 amino acids. The CDR3 nucleotides are TGTGCCAGCAGTTTGGAGACTCCCAATGAGCAGTTCTTC. Translated, it gives CASSLETPNEQFF.

This chain connects TRBV18 to TRBJ1-1; D ambiguous. The V gene's germline CDR1 is KGHSH and CDR2 LQKENI. Trimming removed 5 bases from V and 2 bases from J, with 21 bases in between. The CDR3 covers 17 residues. In DNA form, the CDR3 reads TGTGCCAGCTCAGATCGGCCTCCGGGAGTGGTTAACACTGAAGCTTTCTTT. This gives the protein CASSDRPPGVVNTEAFF.